The rows below give T cell receptor beta chains drawn from one sample of a study of T cells in tuberculosis. TCRdb's table, derived via immunoSEQ multiplex PCR, lists solely in-frame clones and lacks some. Here the sample spans about 88,000 clones, roughly 93% being singletons. The sequenced material came from CD1b-GMM tetramer-negative cells sorted from PBMCs. Source of these receptors: an adult woman with latent tuberculosis. Both conserved end residues are part of each CDR3. The D gene is left open where the match is weak. Clone size is given for some rows only: seen once, a few or many times, or a class if the clone is expanded.

DNA	CDR3	D	V	size	J
TGCGCCAGCAGACTTTCAGGCCAAAACACCGGGGAGCTGTTTTTT	CASRLSGQNTGELFF	.	TRBV5-1	.	TRBJ2-2
TGTGCCACCAGCAGAGAGCCCACAGGGGACATTCAGTACTTC	CATSREPTGDIQYF	TRBD1	TRBV15	.	TRBJ2-4
TGTGCCAGCCGGTGGGGCAGTAACTATGGCTACACCTTC	CASRWGSNYGYTF	.	TRBV19	.	TRBJ1-2
TGTGCCAGCAGTGAAAGGTCAGGGGGAGAGACCCAGTACTTC	CASSERSGGETQYF	TRBD1	TRBV25-1	.	TRBJ2-5
TGTGCCAGTAGTATGGGGGGTCACAGGAGGACTGAAGCTTTCTTT	CASSMGGHRRTEAFF	.	TRBV19	.	TRBJ1-1
TGTGCCAGCAGTTCCCCCGCCAGGGGCCTGGGGGAGCAGTACTTC	CASSSPARGLGEQYF	.	TRBV28	.	TRBJ2-7
TGTGCCAGCAGCCAATTACGTCTATCCGGAAACACCATATATTTT	CASSQLRLSGNTIYF	.	TRBV7-2	.	TRBJ1-3
TGTGCCATCAGTGAGGAGGGGGCAAGCACAGATACGCAGTATTTT	CAISEEGASTDTQYF	TRBD1	TRBV10-3	.	TRBJ2-3
TGTGCCAGCAGCCAAGGTTCCACCGGGTGGAACACTGAAGCTTTCTTT	CASSQGSTGWNTEAFF	.	TRBV14	.	TRBJ1-1
TGTGCCAGCAGCCCCCGGGGGGGTTTCCAGGAAAAACTGTTTTTT	CASSPRGGFQEKLFF	.	TRBV9	.	TRBJ1-4
TGTGCCAGCAGACCTGACAGGAACTATGGCTACACCTTC	CASRPDRNYGYTF	.	TRBV6-6	.	TRBJ1-2
TGTGCCAGCAGCCTGGCGGGGGGTGGGGGCCAGGGAGCCGGGGAGCTGTTTTTT	CASSLAGGGGQGAGELFF	TRBD2	TRBV4-2	.	TRBJ2-2
TGTGCCAGCAGCCGGGACTCCCGAGGGTCTAACTATGGCTACACCTTC	CASSRDSRGSNYGYTF	.	TRBV7-2	.	TRBJ1-2
TGCGCCAGCACACCTTCTCGGGGTGCGGTCGGCGCTTATGGCTACACCTTC	CASTPSRGAVGAYGYTF	.	TRBV23-1	.	TRBJ1-2
.	CASSSSTGGAGANVLTF	.	TRBV7-9	.	TRBJ2-6
TGTGCCAGCAGTGACTGGGGGACTAGCGCCTACAATGAGCAGTTCTTC	CASSDWGTSAYNEQFF	TRBD2	TRBV6-1	.	TRBJ2-1
TGTGCCAGCAGTTACTCATTTTTGGGGCCTCAAAACATTCAGTACTTC	CASSYSFLGPQNIQYF	.	TRBV6-6	.	TRBJ2-4
TGTGCCAGCAGCCGACTAGACGGGAATCAGCCCCAGCATTTT	CASSRLDGNQPQHF	.	TRBV9	.	TRBJ1-5
TGCAGTGCTAGAGTACAGGACACCATATATTTT	CSARVQDTIYF	.	TRBV20-1	.	TRBJ1-3
TGTGCCAGCAGCTTGGTGTGGAAGGAGTGGTTCTTC	CASSLVWKEWFF	.	TRBV5-8	.	TRBJ2-1
TGTGCCAGCAGCTCCGCTAGCGGGGGGACTAGCACAGATACGCAGTATTTT	CASSSASGGTSTDTQYF	TRBD2	TRBV7-3	.	TRBJ2-3
TGTGCCAGTAGTATCCAGGCGACCTATGGCTACACCTTC	CASSIQATYGYTF	.	TRBV19	.	TRBJ1-2
TGCAGCGTTGTCGTGCAGACCTACGAGCAGTACTTC	CSVVVQTYEQYF	.	TRBV29-1	few	TRBJ2-7
TGTGCCAGCAGTGAAGGGCTAGCGGGGTACTTC	CASSEGLAGYF	TRBD2	TRBV6-1	.	TRBJ2-7